The 19 T cell receptor beta chains reported below all come from one sample, sequenced in a study of T cell clonality in common variable immunodeficiency (dated by TCRdb to the mid-2010s). Findings and caveats that apply to the study as a whole: Fewer deletions and N-nucleotide insertions were reportedly observed in CVID TCRbeta sequences, and highly modified clones with 13 or more V deletions were reportedly absent from CVID TCRbeta sequences.

The receptor library was made with the immunoSEQ multiplex PCR assay. Drawn from immuneACCESS, this table holds only the in-frame rearrangements with V and J called that TCRdb kept. Clones are partly lost; checked studies trace under half to an unresolved V gene and leave the rest unexplained. Listed for this sample are 40,000 to 50,000 clones, none observed only a single time. Of the sample, 6% falls within the top ten clones. Their antigen targets remain unknown. The source material was peripheral blood mononuclear cells. These TCRs come from a human donor with common variable immunodeficiency.

This clone was seen repeatedly, ten times or more. The read ends 3 residues before the CDR3 terminus; that terminus is restored from the germline J gene. This chain connects TRBV7-3 to TRBJ2-2; D is perhaps TRBD2 (6 bases). CDR3 length: 16 amino acids. Germline V gene lookup returns CDR1 SGHTA and CDR2 FQGTGA. Trimming removed 5 bases at V and 2 bases at J, with 15 bases between. The CDR3 DNA, read in part, is TGTGCCAGCAGCCCTTCCTGGGGACTCAACACCGGGGAG. This sequence encodes CASSPSWGLNTGE. The CDR3 in full is CASSPSWGLNTGELFF.

This clone was counted only a few times. The read stops 3 residues short of the end of the CDR3; the missing end is completed from the germline J gene. The rearrangement links TRBV7-9 to TRBJ2-3; D remains unclear. Deletions cut 4 bases from V and 2 bases from J, with 13 bases between. This CDR3 has 15 residues. CDR1 is SEHNR and CDR2 is FQNEAQ in the germline V gene (reference sequence). The chain's CDR3 is CASSYDSVITDTQYF. The CDR3 DNA, read in part, is TGTGCCAGCAGCTATGACTCGGTAATCACAGATACG.

This clone occurred many times. The read halts 3 residues ahead of the CDR3 end, with the missing end drawn from the germline J gene. V is TRBV10-3 and J is TRBJ2-5; 7 positions agree with TRBD1. V trimming: 6 bases; J trimming: 5 bases; junction bases outside the gene matches: 9. In germline, CDR1 is ENHRY, CDR2 SYGVKD. This CDR3 comprises 14 residues. Incomplete CDR3 DNA: TGTGCCATCAGGCCCGACAGGGACGGGGAGACC. Protein: CAIRPDRDGET. The CDR3 reads in full as CAIRPDRDGETQYF.

Concerning this clone: The DNA ends 3 residues before the CDR3 does, and the rest of the CDR3 is filled in from the germline J gene. The genes are TRBV2 and TRBJ2-1; 9 nucleotides line up with TRBD1. V lost 4 bases to trimming and J lost 2 bases; unmatched junction nucleotides: 0. Germline V gene sequence: CDR1 SNHLY, CDR2 FYNNEI. The CDR3 spans 14 residues. The CDR3 reads CASSGQGAYNEQFF. The CDR3 DNA, read in part, is TGTGCCAGCAGTGGACAGGGGGCCTACAATGAG.

This clone was detected only a few times. The CDR3 end lies 3 residues beyond the end of the read and is filled in from the germline J gene. The chain combines TRBV7-3 with TRBJ2-3, with a possible D match to TRBD1 (5 bases). CDR3 length equals 14 residues. V gave up 2 bases and J gave up 1 base, with 7 bases separating them. CDR1 SGHTA and CDR2 FQGTGA come from the germline V gene. The CDR3 spells CASSLLGGTDTQYF. CDR3 DNA, as far as it was read: TGTGCCAGCAGCTTATTAGGGGGCACAGATACG. The full variable domain, completed using reference TRBV7-3 and TRBJ2-3, is GAGVSQTPSNKVTEKGKYVELRCDPISGHTALYWYRQSLGQGPEFLIYFQGTGAADDSGLPNDRFFAVRPEGSVSTLKIQRTERGDSAVYLCASSLLGGTDTQYFGPGTRLTVL.

Concerning this clone: The read stops 3 residues short of the end of the CDR3; the missing end is completed from the germline J gene. V gene TRBV19 combines with J gene TRBJ2-1; 7 positions agree with TRBD1. Germline lookup yields CDR1 LNHDA and CDR2 SQIVND (reference sequence). This CDR3 region has 12 residues. V shed 10 bases and J 6 bases; nucleotides not matched to a gene: 6. The sequenced part of the CDR3 DNA is TGTGCCACCAGGGGACAGTCCAATGAG. Its translation is CATRGQSNE. The full CDR3 is CATRGQSNEQFF.

This clone was observed a few times. The read halts 3 residues ahead of the CDR3 end, with the missing end drawn from the germline J gene. The chain carries TRBV19 and TRBJ2-1; 11 nucleotides match TRBD2. The CDR3 sequence is 19 residues long. The junction had 16 bases not matched to a gene; V was cut back by 3 bases and J by 6 bases. CDR1 LNHDA and CDR2 SQIVND come from the germline V gene (reference sequence). CDR3 in amino acids: CASSIGALAGVSLGNEQFF. Incomplete CDR3 DNA: TGTGCCAGTAGTATTGGGGCACTAGCGGGAGTATCTTTGGGCAATGAG.

This clone was seen repeatedly, ten times or more. The covered CDR3 bases are TGTGCCAGCAGCCCGGCTGAA. Translated: CASSPAE. From start to end, the CDR3 is CASSPAEAFF. The gene calls are TRBV7-2 and TRBJ1-1, with D hard to call. Read sequence stops 3 residues before the CDR3 end, and the germline J gene provides the missing end. Per germline, CDR1 SGHTA and CDR2 FQGNSA. V was pared by 5 bases and J by 6 bases, with 4 bases between. CDR3 length: 10 residues.

This clone was detected a few times. The read falls 3 residues short of the CDR3 end, and the missing part is taken from the germline J gene. The V and J genes are TRBV7-9 and TRBJ2-2; D not certain. CDR3 length: 13 residues. Germline CDR1 reads SEHNR; CDR2 reads FQNEAQ (reference sequence). Trimming cost V 2 bases and J 6 bases, with 7 bases left between them. The DNA read from the CDR3 is TGTGCCAGCAGCTTACAGTCATCCGGGGAG. Encoded protein: CASSLQSSGE. The entire CDR3 is CASSLQSSGELFF.

On this clone itself: The CDR3 goes on 3 residues after the read ends, and that part is filled in from the germline J gene. The chain joins TRBV11-1 to TRBJ2-1; D is perhaps TRBD2 (6 bases). Trimming stripped 5 bases from V and 5 bases from J, with 10 bases between. The germline gives CDR1 SGHAT, CDR2 FQDESV (reference sequence). The CDR3 is 13 amino acids. The part of the CDR3 DNA that was read is TGTGCCAGCAGCGGGGACTCTCACAATGAG. This sequence encodes CASSGDSHNE. The entire CDR3 is CASSGDSHNEQFF.

Ten or more counts support this clone. Sequencing ends 3 residues short of the CDR3 end; the germline J gene provides the rest. The V gene is TRBV20-1, the J gene TRBJ1-2; D unclear. The CDR3 contains 13 residues. V was trimmed by 3 bases and J by 2 bases, leaving 10 bases between them. The germline V gene encodes CDR1 DFQATT and CDR2 SNEGSKA (reference sequence). The CDR3 region is CSASAGLNYGYTF. CDR3 DNA (partial): TGCAGTGCTAGTGCAGGATTAAACTATGGC.

On this clone itself: The read terminates 3 residues before the CDR3 end, so the remaining end is supplied by the germline J gene. The chain couples TRBV7-6 to TRBJ2-5; 9 bases line up with TRBD2. V lost 5 bases, J lost 2 bases, and 9 bases stayed unmatched. From germline, CDR1 is SGHVS and CDR2 FNYEAQ. CDR3 length: 16 amino acids. CDR3 region: CASSPLGLAQQETQYF. The DNA read from the CDR3 is TGTGCCAGCAGCCCACTAGGACTAGCGCAGCAAGAGACC.

This clone was detected a few times. The read ends 3 residues before the CDR3 terminus; that terminus is restored from the germline J gene. The rearrangement links TRBV7-2 to TRBJ2-2; D not certain. V lost 5 bases, J lost 6 bases, and 16 bases lay in between. Per germline, CDR1 SGHTA and CDR2 FQGNSA. There are 15 residues in the CDR3. The sequenced part of the CDR3 DNA is TGTGCCAGCAGCCCTAGGAGTTCTGTGGCCGGGGAG. Protein product: CASSPRSSVAGE. From start to end, the CDR3 is CASSPRSSVAGELFF.

This clone was detected a few times. The junction differs from germline at one of its ends, possibly a read error. From the germline J gene comes the end of the CDR3, since the read stops 3 residues before it. The rearrangement uses TRBV19 and TRBJ2-7, with D maybe TRBD1 (6 bases). The CDR3 sequence is 17 residues long. CDR1 and CDR2 (germline): LNHDA, SQIVND (reference sequence). CDR3 sequence: CASGIDIRQGLTGEQYF. The part of the CDR3 DNA that was read is TGTGCCAGTGGTATAGATATTAGGCAGGGGCTAACCGGCGAG.

This clone was detected ten times or more. The read terminates 3 residues before the CDR3 end, so the remaining end is supplied by the germline J gene. The chain recombines TRBV6-2 or TRBV6-3 with TRBJ2-3, with TRBD2 identical over 7 bases. With V trimmed by 5 bases and J by 6 bases, 11 bases remained unmatched. The germline V gene has CDR1 MNHEY and CDR2 SVGEGT. The CDR3 consists of 15 residues. CDR3 bases read: TGTGCCAGCAGTGCCAATCGAGCAGCGGGGGATACG. Amino acids: CASSANRAAGDT. The CDR3 in its entirety is CASSANRAAGDTQYF.

This clone was recorded a few times. The CDR3 extends 3 residues past the end of the read, so its final part is completed from the germline J gene. The chain uses TRBV19 and TRBJ1-2; D is ambiguous. The CDR3 covers 15 residues. CDR1 and CDR2 (germline): LNHDA, SQIVND (reference sequence). Between the trimmed V and J ends, which lost 0 bases and 0 bases, there was a span of 8 bases. Incomplete CDR3 DNA: TGTGCCAGTAGTATAGAGCCCACAACTAACTATGGC. Encoded protein: CASSIEPTTNYG. The complete CDR3 sequence is CASSIEPTTNYGYTF. The whole variable domain, remainder taken from reference TRBV19 and TRBJ1-2, is DGGITQSPKYLFRKEGQNVTLSCEQNLNHDAMYWYRQDPGQGLRLIYYSQIVNDFQKGDIAEGYSVSREKKESFPLTVTSAQKNPTAFYLCASSIEPTTNYGYTFGSGTRLTVV.

This clone was counted only a few times. The read ends 3 residues early relative to the CDR3; the germline J gene fills the gap. V gene TRBV13 combines with J gene TRBJ2-7, with D tentatively TRBD2 (6 bases). V shed 0 bases and J shed 0 bases, with 6 bases lying between them. From germline, CDR1 is PRHDT and CDR2 FYEKMQ (reference sequence). CDR3 length: 14 amino acids. Incomplete CDR3 DNA: TGTGCCAGCAGCTTAGGCGGGGGCTCCTACGAG. It codes for CASSLGGGSYE. The complete CDR3 reads CASSLGGGSYEQYF.

This clone was seen a few times. The read finishes 3 residues shy of the CDR3 end, and the germline J gene is used to complete it. The genes are TRBV5-1 and TRBJ2-2, with 7 nucleotides matching TRBD1. V dropped 2 bases and J dropped 0; count of bases not matched to a gene: 10. This CDR3 has 18 amino acids. Germline loops: CDR1 SGHRS, CDR2 YFSETQ. CDR3 sequence reads: CASSLIGTAFANTGELFF. The CDR3 DNA, read in part, is TGCGCCAGCAGCTTAATAGGGACAGCGTTCGCGAACACCGGGGAG.

As concerns this clone: The sequence runs out 3 residues before the end of the CDR3; the remainder is reconstructed from the germline J gene. V and J are TRBV2 and TRBJ2-3; perhaps TRBD2 as D (6 bases). CDR3 length: 14 amino acids. The V gene lost 6 bases and the J gene lost 1 base, with 11 bases spanning the gap. Germline values: CDR1 SNHLY, CDR2 FYNNEI. The sequenced CDR3 bases are TGTGCCAGCAGGGATGGAGGGCGCACAGATACG. This translates into CASRDGGRTDT. The whole CDR3 protein reads CASRDGGRTDTQYF.